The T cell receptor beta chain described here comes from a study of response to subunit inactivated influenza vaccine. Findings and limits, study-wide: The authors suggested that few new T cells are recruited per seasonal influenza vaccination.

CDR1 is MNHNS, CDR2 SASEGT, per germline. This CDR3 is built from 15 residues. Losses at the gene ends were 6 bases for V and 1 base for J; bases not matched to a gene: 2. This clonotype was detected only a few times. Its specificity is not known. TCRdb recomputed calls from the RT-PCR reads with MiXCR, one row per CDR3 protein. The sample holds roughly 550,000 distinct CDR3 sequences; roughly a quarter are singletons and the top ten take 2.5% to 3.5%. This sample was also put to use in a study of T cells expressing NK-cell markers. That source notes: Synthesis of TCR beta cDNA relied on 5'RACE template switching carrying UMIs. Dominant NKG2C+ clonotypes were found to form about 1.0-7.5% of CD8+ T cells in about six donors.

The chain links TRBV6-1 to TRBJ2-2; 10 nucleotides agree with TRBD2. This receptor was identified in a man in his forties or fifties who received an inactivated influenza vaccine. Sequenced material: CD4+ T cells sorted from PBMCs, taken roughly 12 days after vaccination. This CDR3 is CASRRLAGNTGELFF. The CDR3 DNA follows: TGTGCCAGCAGGAGACTAGCGGGGAACACCGGGGAGCTGTTTTTT.